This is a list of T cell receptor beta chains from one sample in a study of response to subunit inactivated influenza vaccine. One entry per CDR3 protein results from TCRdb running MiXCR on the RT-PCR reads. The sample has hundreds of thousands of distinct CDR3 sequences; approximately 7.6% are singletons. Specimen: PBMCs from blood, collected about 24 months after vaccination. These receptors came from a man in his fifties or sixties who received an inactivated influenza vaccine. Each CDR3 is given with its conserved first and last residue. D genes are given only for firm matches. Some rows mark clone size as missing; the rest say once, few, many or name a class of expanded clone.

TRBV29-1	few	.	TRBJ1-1	CSGGDRGTTGAFF	TGCAGCGGCGGGGACCGGGGGACAACAGGAGCTTTCTTT
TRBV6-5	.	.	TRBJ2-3	CASSYDRFTDTQYF	TGTGCCAGCAGTTACGACAGATTCACAGATACGCAGTATTTT
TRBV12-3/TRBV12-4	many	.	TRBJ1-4	CASTRGGYEKLFF	TGTGCCAGCACCCGGGGGGGCTATGAAAAACTGTTTTTT
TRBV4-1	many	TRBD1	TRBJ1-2	CASSQITGDLYGYTF	TGCGCCAGCAGCCAAATTACAGGGGACTTGTATGGCTACACCTTC
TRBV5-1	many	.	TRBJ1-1	CASSPSSRGAGTEAFF	TGCGCCAGCAGCCCATCCTCCCGGGGCGCGGGGACTGAAGCTTTCTTT
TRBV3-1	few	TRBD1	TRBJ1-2	CASSAPGTGGGYTF	TGTGCCAGCAGCGCTCCCGGGACAGGAGGCGGCTACACCTTC
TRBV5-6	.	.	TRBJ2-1	CASSTGLLDNEQFF	TGTGCCAGCAGCACAGGATTGCTCGACAATGAGCAGTTCTTC
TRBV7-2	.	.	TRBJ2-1	CASSLDGSNSYNEQFF	TGTGCCAGCAGCTTAGATGGCTCCAACTCCTACAATGAGCAGTTCTTC
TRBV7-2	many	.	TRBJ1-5	CASSLRPGVAQPQHF	TGTGCCAGCAGCTTACGGCCGGGGGTCGCTCAGCCCCAGCATTTT
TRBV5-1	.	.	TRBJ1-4	CASSLARGTNEKLFF	TGCGCCAGCAGCTTGGCCCGAGGGACTAATGAAAAACTGTTTTTT
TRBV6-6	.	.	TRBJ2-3	CASSPGLTDTQYF	TGTGCCAGCAGTCCAGGCCTAACAGATACGCAGTATTTT
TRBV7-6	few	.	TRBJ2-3	CASSLAVGAWGTDTQYF	TGTGCCAGCAGCTTAGCGGTGGGGGCGTGGGGCACAGATACGCAGTATTTT
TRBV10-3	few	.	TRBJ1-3	CAISDPGSGNTIYF	TGTGCCATCAGCGACCCAGGGTCTGGAAACACCATATATTTT
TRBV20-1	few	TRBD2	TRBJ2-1	CSAPRTSGRAREQFF	TGCAGTGCTCCCAGGACTAGCGGGAGGGCACGAGAGCAGTTCTTC
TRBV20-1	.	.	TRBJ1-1	CSAMATGTEAFF	TGCAGTGCTATGGCGACGGGCACTGAAGCTTTCTTT
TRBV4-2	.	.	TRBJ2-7	CASSQDTIGGPTF	TGTGCCAGCAGCCAAGACACGATTGGGGGACCCACTTTC
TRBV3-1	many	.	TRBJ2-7	CASSHATRIYEQYF	TGTGCCAGCAGCCATGCCACAAGAATCTACGAGCAGTACTTC
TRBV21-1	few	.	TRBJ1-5	CASTRQGVNQPQHF	TGTGCCAGCACCCGACAGGGCGTCAATCAGCCCCAGCATTTT
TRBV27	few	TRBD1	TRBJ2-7	CASSLALGDREYEQYF	TGTGCCAGCAGTTTAGCATTGGGGGACAGGGAGTACGAGCAGTACTTC
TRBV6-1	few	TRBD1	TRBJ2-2	CASMRQGATTGELFF	TGTGCCAGCATGAGGCAGGGGGCCACCACCGGGGAGCTGTTTTTT
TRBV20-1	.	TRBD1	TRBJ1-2	CSARGQGTPLGYTF	TGCAGTGCTAGAGGACAGGGAACCCCTCTAGGCTACACCTTC
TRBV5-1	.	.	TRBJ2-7	CASSDHGGPYEQYF	TGCGCCAGCAGTGATCATGGGGGGCCGTACGAGCAGTACTTC
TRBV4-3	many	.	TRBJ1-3	CASSQGPEADTIYF	TGCGCCAGCAGCCAGGGACCCGAAGCGGACACCATATATTTT
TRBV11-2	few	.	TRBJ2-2	CASSLALRNGPGELFF	TGTGCCAGCAGCTTAGCCCTCCGGAATGGGCCCGGGGAGCTGTTTTTT
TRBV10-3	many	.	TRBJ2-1	CAISEVVGASIYNEQFF	TGTGCCATCAGTGAGGTTGTGGGGGCTTCCATCTACAATGAGCAGTTCTTC
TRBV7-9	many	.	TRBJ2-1	CASSFSSLADNEQFF	TGTGCCAGCAGCTTTAGTAGCTTGGCCGACAATGAGCAGTTCTTC
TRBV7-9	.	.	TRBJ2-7	CASSIENEQYF	TGTGCCAGCAGCATAGAAAACGAGCAGTACTTC
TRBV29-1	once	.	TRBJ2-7	CSAREDISYEQCF	TGCAGCGCGAGGGAGGACATCTCCTACGAGCAGTGCTTC
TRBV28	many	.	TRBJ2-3	CASSLERSSTDTQYF	TGTGCCAGCAGTTTAGAGCGGAGTAGCACAGATACGCAGTATTTT
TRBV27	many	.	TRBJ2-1	CASTPGLTSYNEQFF	TGTGCCAGCACCCCGGGACTTACCTCCTACAATGAGCAGTTCTTC
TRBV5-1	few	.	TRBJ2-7	CASSPDGTSYEQYF	TGCGCCAGCAGCCCGGACGGAACTTCCTACGAGCAGTACTTC
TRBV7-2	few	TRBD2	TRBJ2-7	CASSFRLAGGFSYEQYF	TGTGCCAGCAGCTTTCGTCTAGCGGGGGGCTTCTCCTACGAGCAGTACTTC
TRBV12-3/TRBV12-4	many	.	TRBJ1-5	CASSAGTGSNQPQHF	TGTGCCAGCAGCGCTGGGACCGGTAGCAATCAGCCCCAGCATTTT
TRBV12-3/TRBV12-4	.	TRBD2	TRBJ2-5	CASNQRGLAGGTQYF	TGTGCCAGCAACCAAAGGGGACTAGCAGGTGGGACCCAGTACTTC
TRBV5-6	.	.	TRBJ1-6	CASRGTGTYGSPLHF	TGTGCCAGCAGGGGTACCGGGACATATGGCTCACCCCTCCACTTT
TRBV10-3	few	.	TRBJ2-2	CAISARNPTEGELFF	TGTGCCATCAGTGCCCGAAACCCGACGGAAGGGGAGCTGTTTTTT
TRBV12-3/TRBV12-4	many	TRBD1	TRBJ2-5	CASSKQGGETQYF	TGTGCCAGCAGCAAACAGGGGGGAGAGACCCAGTACTTC
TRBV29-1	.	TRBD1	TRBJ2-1	CSVGGQGGYNEQFF	TGCAGCGTTGGGGGACAGGGGGGATACAATGAGCAGTTCTTC
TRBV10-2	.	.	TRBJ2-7	CASSVGGDEQYF	TGCGCCAGCAGTGTGGGTGGGGACGAGCAGTACTTC
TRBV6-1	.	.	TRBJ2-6	CASNPVSSLSGANVLTF	TGTGCCAGCAACCCAGTGTCTTCCCTGTCTGGGGCCAACGTCCTGACTTTC
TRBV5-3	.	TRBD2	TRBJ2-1	CASTWTSDNNEQFF	TGTGCCAGCACCTGGACTAGCGATAACAATGAGCAGTTCTTC
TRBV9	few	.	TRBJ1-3	CASSPAGGGAPGNTIYF	TGTGCCAGCAGCCCGGCCGGTGGGGGGGCGCCGGGAAACACCATATATTTT
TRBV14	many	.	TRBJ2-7	CASSRSSTAEQYF	TGTGCCAGCAGCAGGAGCTCAACGGCCGAGCAGTACTTC
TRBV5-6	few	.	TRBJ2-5	CASSLIGLGQETQYF	TGTGCCAGCAGCTTGATCGGGCTAGGACAAGAGACCCAGTACTTC
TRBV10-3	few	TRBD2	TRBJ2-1	CAITSGRSYEQFF	TGTGCCATCACCAGCGGGAGAAGTTATGAGCAGTTCTTC
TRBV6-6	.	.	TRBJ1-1	CAAAPTPKTEAFF	TGTGCCGCCGCCCCCACGCCGAAGACTGAAGCTTTCTTT
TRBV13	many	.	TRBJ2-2	CASSPGRNTGELFF	TGTGCCAGCAGCCCGGGGCGTAACACCGGGGAGCTGTTTTTT
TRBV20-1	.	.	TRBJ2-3	CSASRRIGTDTQYF	TGCAGTGCCTCGAGGAGGATCGGCACAGATACGCAGTATTTT
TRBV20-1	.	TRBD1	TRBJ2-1	CSATWGTGGYNEQFF	TGCAGTGCTACCTGGGGGACAGGGGGTTACAATGAGCAGTTCTTC
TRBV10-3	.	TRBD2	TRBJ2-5	CAISERGLAGGPVTQYF	TGTGCCATCAGTGAAAGGGGTCTCGCGGGAGGGCCGGTGACCCAGTACTTC
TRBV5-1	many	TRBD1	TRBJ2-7	CASSLGGQGITYEQYF	TGCGCCAGCAGCTTGGGGGGACAGGGGATAACCTACGAGCAGTACTTC
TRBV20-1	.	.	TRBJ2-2	CSARDPTRRNTGELFF	TGCAGTGCTAGAGATCCGACCCGACGGAACACCGGGGAGCTGTTTTTT
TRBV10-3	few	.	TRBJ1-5	CAISDGDQPQHF	TGTGCCATCAGTGATGGAGATCAGCCCCAGCATTTT
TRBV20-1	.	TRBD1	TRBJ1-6	CSARQGASPLHF	TGCAGTGCGAGACAGGGGGCTTCACCCCTCCACTTT
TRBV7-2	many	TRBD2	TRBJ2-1	CASSLASGRSSYNEQFF	TGTGCCAGCAGCTTAGCTAGCGGGAGAAGCTCCTACAATGAGCAGTTCTTC
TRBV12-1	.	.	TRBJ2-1	CASPLPLGPGNEQFF	TGTGCCAGCCCTCTCCCCCTAGGTCCGGGCAATGAGCAGTTCTTC
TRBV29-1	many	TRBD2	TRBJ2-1	CSVDLAGGPYANEQFF	TGCAGCGTTGATTTGGCGGGAGGGCCTTACGCCAATGAGCAGTTCTTC
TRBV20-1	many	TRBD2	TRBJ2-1	CSATTSGAYNEQFF	TGCAGTGCTACGACTAGCGGGGCCTACAATGAGCAGTTCTTC